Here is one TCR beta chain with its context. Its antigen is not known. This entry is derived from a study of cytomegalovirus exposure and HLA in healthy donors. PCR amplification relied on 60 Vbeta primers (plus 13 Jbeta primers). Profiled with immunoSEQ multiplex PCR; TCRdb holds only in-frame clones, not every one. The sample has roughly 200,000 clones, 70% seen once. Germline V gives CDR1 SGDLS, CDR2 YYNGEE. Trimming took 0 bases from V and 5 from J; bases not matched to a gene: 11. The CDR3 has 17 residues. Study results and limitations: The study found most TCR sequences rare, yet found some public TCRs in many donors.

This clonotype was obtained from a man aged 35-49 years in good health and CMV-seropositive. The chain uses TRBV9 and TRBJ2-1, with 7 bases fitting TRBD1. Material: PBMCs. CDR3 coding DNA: TGTGCCAGCAGCGTAGCTTATCAACAGGGGATTCACAATGAGCAGTTCTTC. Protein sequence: CASSVAYQQGIHNEQFF.